This T cell receptor beta chain was sequenced during a study of type 1 and type 2 diabetes patients. Study-wide background: From PBMCs, CD4+ and CD8+ T cells were isolated by magnetic microbeads. Across the study, about 20 million paired-end reads were produced.

Trimming shortened V by 5 bases and J by 5 bases, and 12 bases separated the two germline ends. The CDR3 spans 13 residues. The V gene's germline CDR1 is LNHDA and CDR2 SQIVND (reference sequence). Anyone with other autoimmune disease or infection in the prior four weeks was excluded. PCR was run on genomic DNA. A primer set of 30 forward and 13 reverse primers amplified the CDR3. In TCRdb, the multiplex PCR reads were re-called with MiXCR into one record per CDR3 protein. The data contain about 270,000 distinct CDR3 sequences, 40% to 50% of them singletons. V is TRBV19 and J is TRBJ2-5; D may be TRBD2 (5 bases). The sequence derives from a man between 18 and 29 years old with type 2 diabetes. Sample: peripheral blood mononuclear cells (PBMCs). The CDR3 region has the DNA TGTGCCAGTAGTGAAGGGAGTTGGGAGACCCAGTACTTC. Translating gives CASSEGSWETQYF.